This TCR beta chain was observed in a study of blood T cell repertoires in COVID-19. Across the study: The origin of the acute and convalescent COVID-19 samples was the United States, Italy and Spain. PBMCs, B-cell-depleted T cells, or T cells were the source of the cDNA or gDNA that made up the material.

The V and J ends lost 8 bases and 0 bases respectively, with 14 bases between them. Germline V lookup: CDR1 SNHLY, CDR2 FYNNEI. This CDR3 is 15 amino acids long. Original handling: Scientists estimated how many nucleated cells there were by amplifying reference gene primers. Sequencing used immunoSEQ multiplex PCR; TCRdb keeps in-frame clones, though not all of them. The V and J calls and clone size come from that table; D and trimming were worked out from the DNA. The sample lists approximately 150,000 clones, 80% to 90% occurring once. The sequence was collected from a man between 65 and 85 years old with acute or convalescent COVID-19. What was sequenced was peripheral blood. The chain links TRBV2 to TRBJ1-3, with D possibly matching TRBD1 (6 bases). Here the CDR3 reads CASRDTSYSGNTIYF. The CDR3 DNA sequence: TGTGCCAGCCGGGACACTTCTTACTCTGGAAACACCATATATTTT. The full variable domain, rest sourced from reference TRBV2 and TRBJ1-3, is EPEVTQTPSHQVTQMGQEVILRCVPISNHLYFYWYRQILGQKVEFLVSFYNNEISEKSEIFDDQFSVERPDGSNFTLKIRSTKLEDSAMYFCASRDTSYSGNTIYFGEGSWLTVV.